This T cell receptor beta chain was profiled in a study of shared clonotypes between healthy human individuals. Study context: Every donor yielded three CD4 naive, three CD4 memory, two CD8 naive and one CD8 memory plate. Study observations and caveats: Even with large depth, rarefaction showed that sorted-subset sequencing was incomplete.

Sorted-subset replicate PCR reactions contained 150 to 200 ng DNA, corresponding to some 28,000 T cell genomes. Using immunoSEQ multiplex PCR, the repertoire was profiled, and TCRdb retains in-frame clones only, with some absent. The sample consists of about 2.1 million clones, 90% to 95% of them appearing once. In the case of this clone: Antigen specificity is unknown.

The CDR3 is 12 amino acids. Germline V lookup: CDR1 SQVTM, CDR2 ANQGSEA. Between the trimmed V and J ends, which lost 6 bases and 4 bases, there was a span of 13 bases. CD8 cells classed as naive were CD45RO-negative and positively selected for CCR7, excluding terminally differentiated effector memory CD45RA+ cells. The rearrangement joins TRBV29-1 to TRBJ2-7; D not certain. The origin of this receptor is a man aged 18 to 29 in good health. Some clones in this sample may be carry-over from other donors' samples. Sample: naive CD8+ T cells from PBMCs. In nucleotides, the CDR3 is TGCAGCGTAAAGGAGAGGCTATACGAGCAGTACTTC. Translation: CSVKERLYEQYF.